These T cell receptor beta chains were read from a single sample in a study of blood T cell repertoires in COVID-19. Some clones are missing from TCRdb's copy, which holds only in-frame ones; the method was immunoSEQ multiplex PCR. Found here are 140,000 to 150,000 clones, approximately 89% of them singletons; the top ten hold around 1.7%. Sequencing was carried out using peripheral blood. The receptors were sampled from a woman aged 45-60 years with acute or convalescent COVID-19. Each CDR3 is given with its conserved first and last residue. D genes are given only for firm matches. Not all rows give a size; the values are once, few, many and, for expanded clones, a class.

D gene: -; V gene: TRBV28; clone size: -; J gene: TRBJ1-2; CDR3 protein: CASSLLRGQYGYTF; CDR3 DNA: TGTGCCAGCAGTCTCCTGAGGGGACAATATGGCTACACCTTC
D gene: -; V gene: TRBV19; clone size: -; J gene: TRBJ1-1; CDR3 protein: CASVQGSVRTEAFF; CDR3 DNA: TGTGCCAGTGTACAGGGTTCAGTACGGACTGAAGCTTTCTTT
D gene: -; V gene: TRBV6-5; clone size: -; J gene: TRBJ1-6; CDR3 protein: CASSYSFGGDDSPLHF; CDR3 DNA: TGTGCCAGCAGTTACTCTTTCGGGGGTGACGATTCACCCCTCCACTTT
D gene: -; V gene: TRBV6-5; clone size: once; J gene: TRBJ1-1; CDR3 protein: CASRPLQGWTEAFF; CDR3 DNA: TGTGCCAGCAGGCCACTACAGGGTTGGACTGAAGCTTTCTTT
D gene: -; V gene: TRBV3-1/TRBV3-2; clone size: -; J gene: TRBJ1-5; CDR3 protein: CASSQSDQPQHF; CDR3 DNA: TGTGCCAGCAGCCAATCCGATCAGCCCCAGCATTTT
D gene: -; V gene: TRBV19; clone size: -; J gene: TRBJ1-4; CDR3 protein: CASISLGGGSEKLFF; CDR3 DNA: TGTGCCAGTATCTCCCTTGGGGGGGGGAGTGAAAAACTGTTTTTT
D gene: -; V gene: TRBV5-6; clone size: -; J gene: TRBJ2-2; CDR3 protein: CASSLDGGELFF; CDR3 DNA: TGTGCCAGCAGCTTGGACGGTGGGGAGCTGTTTTTT
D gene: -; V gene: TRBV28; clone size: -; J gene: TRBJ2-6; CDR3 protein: CASSLAQAGANVLTF; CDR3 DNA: TGTGCCAGCAGTTTGGCCCAAGCTGGGGCCAACGTCCTGACTTTC
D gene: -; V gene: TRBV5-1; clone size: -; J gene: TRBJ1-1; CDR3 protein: CASSVQGGGTEAFF; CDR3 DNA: TGCGCCAGCAGCGTTCAGGGAGGAGGGACTGAAGCTTTCTTT
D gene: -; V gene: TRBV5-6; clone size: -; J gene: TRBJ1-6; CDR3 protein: CASSPTRIGLYNSPLHF; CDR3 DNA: TGTGCCAGCAGCCCCACACGCATTGGACTGTATAATTCACCCCTCCACTTT
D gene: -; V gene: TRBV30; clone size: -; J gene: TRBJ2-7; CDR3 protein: CAWILTVLRSYEQYF; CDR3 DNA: TGTGCCTGGATTTTGACAGTACTTCGCTCCTACGAGCAGTACTTC
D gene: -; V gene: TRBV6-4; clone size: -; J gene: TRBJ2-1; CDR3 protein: CASSAADNEQFF; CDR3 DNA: TGTGCCAGCAGTGCCGCAGACAATGAGCAGTTCTTC
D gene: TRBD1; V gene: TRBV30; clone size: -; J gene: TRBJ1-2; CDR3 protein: CAWSEQGHYGYTF; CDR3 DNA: TGTGCCTGGAGTGAACAGGGGCACTATGGCTACACCTTC
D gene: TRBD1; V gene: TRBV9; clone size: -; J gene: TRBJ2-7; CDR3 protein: CASSVGGGAEQYF; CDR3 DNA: TGTGCCAGCAGCGTAGGAGGGGGCGCTGAGCAGTACTTC
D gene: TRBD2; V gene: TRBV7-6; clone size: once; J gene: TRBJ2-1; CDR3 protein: CASSTLAGQYNEQFF; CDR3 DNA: TGTGCCAGCAGTACTCTAGCGGGTCAATACAATGAGCAGTTCTTC
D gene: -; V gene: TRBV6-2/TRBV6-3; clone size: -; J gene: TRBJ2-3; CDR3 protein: CASSYPPGLPTDTQYF; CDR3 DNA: TGTGCCAGCAGTTACCCACCGGGACTCCCCACAGATACGCAGTATTTT
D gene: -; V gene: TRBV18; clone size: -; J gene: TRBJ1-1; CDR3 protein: CASSSGQNTEAFF; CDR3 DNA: TGTGCCAGCTCTTCCGGACAAAACACTGAAGCTTTCTTT
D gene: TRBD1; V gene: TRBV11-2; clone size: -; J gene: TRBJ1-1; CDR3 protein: CASSLTGVGNTEAFF; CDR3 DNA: TGTGCCAGCAGCTTAACAGGGGTAGGGAACACTGAAGCTTTCTTT
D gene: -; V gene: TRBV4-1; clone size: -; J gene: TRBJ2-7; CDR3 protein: CASSPGQGNYEQYF; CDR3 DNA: TGCGCCAGCAGCCCAGGGCAGGGCAACTACGAGCAGTACTTC
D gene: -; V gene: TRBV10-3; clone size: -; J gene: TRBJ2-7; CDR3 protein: CAISDSTGDSYEQYF; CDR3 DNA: TGTGCCATCAGTGATTCGACAGGTGACTCCTACGAGCAGTACTTC
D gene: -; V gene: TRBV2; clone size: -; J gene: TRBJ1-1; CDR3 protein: CASRYRVNSNTEAFF; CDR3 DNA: TGTGCCAGCAGGTACAGGGTCAATTCGAACACTGAAGCTTTCTTT
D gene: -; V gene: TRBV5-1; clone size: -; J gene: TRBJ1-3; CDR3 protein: CASTVEGGSGNTIYF; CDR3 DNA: TGCGCCAGCACCGTTGAGGGTGGCTCTGGAAACACCATATATTTT
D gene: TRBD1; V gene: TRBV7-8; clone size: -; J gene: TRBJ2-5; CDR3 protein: CASSTGTGFQETQYF; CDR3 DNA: TGTGCCAGCAGCACCGGGACAGGATTCCAAGAGACCCAGTACTTC
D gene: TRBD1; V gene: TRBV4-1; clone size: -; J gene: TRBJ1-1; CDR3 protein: CASRFDRANTEAFF; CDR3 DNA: TGCGCCAGCAGGTTCGACAGGGCGAACACTGAAGCTTTCTTT
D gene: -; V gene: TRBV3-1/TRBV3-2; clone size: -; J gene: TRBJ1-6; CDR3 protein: CASSQDLPGAHNSPLHF; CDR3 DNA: TGTGCCAGCAGCCAAGATTTGCCAGGGGCACATAATTCACCCCTCCACTTT
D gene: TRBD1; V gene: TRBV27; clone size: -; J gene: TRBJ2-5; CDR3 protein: CASSLLPTGAGETQYF; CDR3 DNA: TGTGCCAGCAGCCTACTTCCGACAGGGGCGGGGGAGACCCAGTACTTC
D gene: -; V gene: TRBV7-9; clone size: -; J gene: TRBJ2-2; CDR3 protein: CASSSYDSAPFNTGELFF; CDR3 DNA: TGTGCCAGCAGCTCTTACGACAGTGCTCCATTCAACACCGGGGAGCTGTTTTTT
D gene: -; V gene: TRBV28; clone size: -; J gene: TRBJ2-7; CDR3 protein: CASSLSSTATYEQYF; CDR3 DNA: TGTGCCAGCAGTTTATCTTCGACAGCAACCTACGAGCAGTACTTC
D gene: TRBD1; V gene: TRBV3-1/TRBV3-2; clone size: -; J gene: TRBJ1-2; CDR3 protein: CASSLGTGGYGYTF; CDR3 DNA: TGTGCCAGCAGCCTCGGGACAGGGGGCTATGGCTACACCTTC
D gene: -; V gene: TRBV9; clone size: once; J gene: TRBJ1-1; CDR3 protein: CASSVDRMGTEAFF; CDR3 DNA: TGTGCCAGCAGCGTAGACAGGATGGGCACTGAAGCTTTCTTT
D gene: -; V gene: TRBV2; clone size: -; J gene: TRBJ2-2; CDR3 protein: CASRRGLNTGELFF; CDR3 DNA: TGTGCCAGCAGGAGGGGACTCAACACCGGGGAGCTGTTTTTT
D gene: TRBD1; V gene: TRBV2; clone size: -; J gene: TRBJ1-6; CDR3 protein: CATTGQGFSPLHF; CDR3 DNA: TGTGCCACCACCGGACAGGGTTTTTCACCCCTCCACTTT
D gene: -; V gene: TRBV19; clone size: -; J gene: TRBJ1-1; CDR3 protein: CASSTPLTRTEAFF; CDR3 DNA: TGTGCCAGTAGTACTCCGCTCACGAGGACTGAAGCTTTCTTT
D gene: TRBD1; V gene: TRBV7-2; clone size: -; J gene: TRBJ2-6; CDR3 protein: CASSLARGPSGANVLTF; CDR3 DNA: TGTGCCAGCAGCTTAGCCAGGGGGCCGTCGGGGGCCAACGTCCTGACTTTC
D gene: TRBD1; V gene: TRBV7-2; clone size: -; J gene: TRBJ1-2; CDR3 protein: CASSFLTGGGWGYGYTF; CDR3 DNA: TGTGCCAGCAGCTTCTTGACAGGGGGCGGTTGGGGCTATGGCTACACCTTC
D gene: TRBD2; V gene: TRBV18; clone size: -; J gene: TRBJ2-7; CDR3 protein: CASSAYSGGESYEQYF; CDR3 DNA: TGTGCCAGCTCAGCATATAGCGGGGGCGAATCCTACGAGCAGTACTTC
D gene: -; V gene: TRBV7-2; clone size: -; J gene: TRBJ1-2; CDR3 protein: CASSSTGFNYGYTF; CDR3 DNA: TGTGCCAGCAGCTCCACAGGATTTAACTATGGCTACACCTTC
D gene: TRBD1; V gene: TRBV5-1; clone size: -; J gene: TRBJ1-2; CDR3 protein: CASSPGTGRDYGYTF; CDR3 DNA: TGCGCCAGCAGCCCAGGGACAGGGAGGGACTATGGCTACACCTTC
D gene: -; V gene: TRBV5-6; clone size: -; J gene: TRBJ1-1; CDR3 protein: CASSLHWTDPRIPEAFF; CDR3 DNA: TGTGCCAGCAGCTTACATTGGACAGATCCCCGAATCCCTGAAGCTTTCTTT
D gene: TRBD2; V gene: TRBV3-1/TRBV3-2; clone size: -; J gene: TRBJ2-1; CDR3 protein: CASSAGLAPSYNEQFF; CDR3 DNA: TGTGCCAGCAGCGCAGGACTAGCTCCCTCCTACAATGAGCAGTTCTTC
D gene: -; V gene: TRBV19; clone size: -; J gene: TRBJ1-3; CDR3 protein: CASSIEIVGHGNTIYF; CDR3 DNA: TGTGCCAGTAGTATAGAGATCGTGGGACATGGAAACACCATATATTTT